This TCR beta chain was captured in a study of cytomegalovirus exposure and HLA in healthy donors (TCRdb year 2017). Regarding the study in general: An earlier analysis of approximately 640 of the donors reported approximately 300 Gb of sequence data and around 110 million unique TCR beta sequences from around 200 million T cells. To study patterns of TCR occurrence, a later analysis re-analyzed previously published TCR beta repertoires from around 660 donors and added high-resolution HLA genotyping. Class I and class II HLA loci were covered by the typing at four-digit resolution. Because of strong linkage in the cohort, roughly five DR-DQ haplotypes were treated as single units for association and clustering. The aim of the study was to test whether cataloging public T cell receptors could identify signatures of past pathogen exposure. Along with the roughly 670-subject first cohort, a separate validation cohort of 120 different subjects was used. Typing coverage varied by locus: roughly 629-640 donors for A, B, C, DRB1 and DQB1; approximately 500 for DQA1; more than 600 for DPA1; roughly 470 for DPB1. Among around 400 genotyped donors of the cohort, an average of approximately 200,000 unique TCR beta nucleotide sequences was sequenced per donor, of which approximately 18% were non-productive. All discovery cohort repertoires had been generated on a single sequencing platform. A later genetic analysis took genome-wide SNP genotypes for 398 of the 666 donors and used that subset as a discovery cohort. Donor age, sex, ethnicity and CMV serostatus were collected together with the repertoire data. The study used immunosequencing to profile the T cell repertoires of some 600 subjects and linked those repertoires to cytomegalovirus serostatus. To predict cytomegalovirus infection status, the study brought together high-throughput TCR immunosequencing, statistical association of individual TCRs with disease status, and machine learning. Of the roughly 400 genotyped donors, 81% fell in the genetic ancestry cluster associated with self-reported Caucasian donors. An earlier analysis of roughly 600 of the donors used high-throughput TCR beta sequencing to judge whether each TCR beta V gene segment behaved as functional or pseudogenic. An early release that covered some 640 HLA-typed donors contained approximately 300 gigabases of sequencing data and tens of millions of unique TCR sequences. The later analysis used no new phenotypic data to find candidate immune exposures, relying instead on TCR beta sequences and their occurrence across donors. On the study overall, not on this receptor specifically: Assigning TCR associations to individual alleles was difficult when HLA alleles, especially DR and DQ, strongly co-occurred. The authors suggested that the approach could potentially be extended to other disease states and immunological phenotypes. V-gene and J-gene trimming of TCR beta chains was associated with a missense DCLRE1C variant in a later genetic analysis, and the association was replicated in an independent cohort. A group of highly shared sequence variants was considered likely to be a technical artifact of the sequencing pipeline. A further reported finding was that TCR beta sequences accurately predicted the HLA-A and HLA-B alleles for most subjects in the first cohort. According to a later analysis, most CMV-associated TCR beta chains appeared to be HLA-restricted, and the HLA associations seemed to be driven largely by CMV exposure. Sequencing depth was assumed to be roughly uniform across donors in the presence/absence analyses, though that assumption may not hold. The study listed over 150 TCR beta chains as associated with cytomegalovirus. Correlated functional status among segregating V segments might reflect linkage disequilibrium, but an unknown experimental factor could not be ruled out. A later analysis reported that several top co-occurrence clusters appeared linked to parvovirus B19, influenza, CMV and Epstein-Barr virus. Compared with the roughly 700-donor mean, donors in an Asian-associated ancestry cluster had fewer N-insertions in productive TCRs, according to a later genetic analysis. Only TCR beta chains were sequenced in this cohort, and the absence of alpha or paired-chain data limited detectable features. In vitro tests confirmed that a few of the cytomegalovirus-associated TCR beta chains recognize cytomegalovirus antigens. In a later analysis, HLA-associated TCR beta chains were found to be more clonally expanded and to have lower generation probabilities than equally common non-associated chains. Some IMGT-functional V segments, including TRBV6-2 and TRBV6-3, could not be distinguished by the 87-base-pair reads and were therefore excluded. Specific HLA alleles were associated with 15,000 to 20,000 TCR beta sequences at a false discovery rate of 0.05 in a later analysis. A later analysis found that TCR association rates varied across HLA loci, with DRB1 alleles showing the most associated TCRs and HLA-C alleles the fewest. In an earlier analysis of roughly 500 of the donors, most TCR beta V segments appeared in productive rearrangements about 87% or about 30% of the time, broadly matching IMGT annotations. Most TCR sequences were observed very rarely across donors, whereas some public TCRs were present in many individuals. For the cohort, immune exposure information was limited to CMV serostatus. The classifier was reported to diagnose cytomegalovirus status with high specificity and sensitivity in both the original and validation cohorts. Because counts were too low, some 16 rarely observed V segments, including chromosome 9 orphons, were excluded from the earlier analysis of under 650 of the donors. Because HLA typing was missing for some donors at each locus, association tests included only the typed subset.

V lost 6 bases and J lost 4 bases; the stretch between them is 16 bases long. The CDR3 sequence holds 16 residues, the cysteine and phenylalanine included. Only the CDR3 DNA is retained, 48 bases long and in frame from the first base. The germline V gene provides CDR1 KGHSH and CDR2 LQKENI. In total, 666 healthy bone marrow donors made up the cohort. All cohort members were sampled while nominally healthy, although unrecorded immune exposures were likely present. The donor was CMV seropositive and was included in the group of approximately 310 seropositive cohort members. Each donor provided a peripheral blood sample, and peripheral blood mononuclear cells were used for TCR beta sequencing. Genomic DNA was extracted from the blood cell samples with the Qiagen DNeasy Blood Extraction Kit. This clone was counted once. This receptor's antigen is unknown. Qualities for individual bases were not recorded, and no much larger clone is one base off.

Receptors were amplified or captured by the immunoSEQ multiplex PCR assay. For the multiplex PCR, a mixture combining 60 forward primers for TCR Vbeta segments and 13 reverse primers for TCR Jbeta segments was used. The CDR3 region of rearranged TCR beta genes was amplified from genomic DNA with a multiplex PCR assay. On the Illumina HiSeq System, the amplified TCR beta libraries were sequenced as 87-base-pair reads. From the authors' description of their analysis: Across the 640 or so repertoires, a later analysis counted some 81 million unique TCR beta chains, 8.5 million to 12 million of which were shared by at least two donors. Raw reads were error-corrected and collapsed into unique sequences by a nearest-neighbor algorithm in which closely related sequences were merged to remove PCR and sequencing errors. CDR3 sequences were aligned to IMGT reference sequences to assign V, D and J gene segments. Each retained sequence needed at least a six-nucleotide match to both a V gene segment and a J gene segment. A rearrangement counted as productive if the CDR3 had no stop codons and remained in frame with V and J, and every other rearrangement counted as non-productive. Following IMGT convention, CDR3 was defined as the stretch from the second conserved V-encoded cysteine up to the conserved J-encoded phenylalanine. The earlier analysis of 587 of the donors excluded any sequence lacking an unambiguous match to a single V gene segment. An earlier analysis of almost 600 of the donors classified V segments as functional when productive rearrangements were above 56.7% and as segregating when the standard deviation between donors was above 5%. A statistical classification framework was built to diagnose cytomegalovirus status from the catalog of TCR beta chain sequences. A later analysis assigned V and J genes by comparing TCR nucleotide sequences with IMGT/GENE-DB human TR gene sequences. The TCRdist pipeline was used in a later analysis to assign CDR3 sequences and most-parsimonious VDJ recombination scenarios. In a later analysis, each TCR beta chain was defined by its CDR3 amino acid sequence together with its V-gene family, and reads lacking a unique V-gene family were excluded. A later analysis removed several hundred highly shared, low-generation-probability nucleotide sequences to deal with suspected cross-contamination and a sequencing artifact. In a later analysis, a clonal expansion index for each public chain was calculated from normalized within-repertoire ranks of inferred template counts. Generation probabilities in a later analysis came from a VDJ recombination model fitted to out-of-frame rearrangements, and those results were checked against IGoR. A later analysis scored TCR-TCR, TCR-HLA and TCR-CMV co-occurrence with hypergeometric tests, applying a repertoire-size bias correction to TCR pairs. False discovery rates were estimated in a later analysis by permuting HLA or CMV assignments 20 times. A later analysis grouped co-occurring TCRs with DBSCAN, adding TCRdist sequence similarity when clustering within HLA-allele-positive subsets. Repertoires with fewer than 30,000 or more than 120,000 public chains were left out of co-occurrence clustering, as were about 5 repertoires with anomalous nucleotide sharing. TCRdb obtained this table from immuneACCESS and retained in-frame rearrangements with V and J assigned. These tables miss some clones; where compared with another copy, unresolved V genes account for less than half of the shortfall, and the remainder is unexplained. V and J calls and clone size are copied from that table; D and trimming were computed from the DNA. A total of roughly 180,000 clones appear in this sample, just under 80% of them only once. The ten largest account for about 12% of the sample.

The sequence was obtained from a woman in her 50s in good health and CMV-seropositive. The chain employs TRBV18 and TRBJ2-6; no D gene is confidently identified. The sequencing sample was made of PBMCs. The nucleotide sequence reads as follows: TGTGCCAGCTCCCGGCCCACCGACAAGGGGGCCAACGTCCTGACTTTC. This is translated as CASSRPTDKGANVLTF.